This TCR beta chain stems from a study of CD8+ T cells in alopecia areata. Across the whole study: Those treated were given oral tofacitinib at 5 to 10 mg twice daily. Whole-study findings and limits: Lesional tissue from the scalp (especially in alopecia totalis/universalis) showed higher clonality than normal scalp. In patients, TCRs were shared less clearly than in mice, and HLA may possibly be involved.

In each case, RNA was isolated and then reverse transcribed into cDNA as the sequencing template. Generated by immunoSEQ multiplex PCR, the TCRdb table keeps only in-frame clones and is missing some. The repertoire holds about 200,000 clones, with around 62% as singletons. Trimming cost V 4 bases and J 9 bases; bases outside gene matches: 3. Per the germline V gene, CDR1 is SGHDN and CDR2 is FVKESK. The CDR3 runs to 12 residues. Peripheral blood and lesional scalp punch biopsies were taken from alopecia areata patients. This clone appeared a few times. Its antigen is currently unknown. The sequence derives from a human donor with alopecia areata. This specimen was CD4+ T cells sorted from blood, taken at week 0. V gene TRBV14 combines with J gene TRBJ2-1; TRBD2 aligns across 7 bases. CDR3 DNA: TGTGCCAGCAGCCGGGGGAGGGTTGAGCAGTTCTTC. It encodes CASSRGRVEQFF.